These T cell receptor beta chains were read from a single sample in a study of identical twins. TCRdb used MiXCR to reprocess the 5' RACE reads, holding one entry per CDR3 protein. The sample carries around 510,000 distinct CDR3 sequences, 14% recorded once. This sample was shared with a second study, whose subject was yellow fever vaccine responses in identical twins.

The sample taken for sequencing was CD4+ T cells sorted from blood. The origin of the receptors is a woman under 30 in good health. CDR3s include the opening cysteine and the closing phenylalanine or tryptophan. D genes are given only for firm matches. Clone size appears in some rows only: once, few, many, or a class for an expanded clone.

TRBV28,TRBD1,TRBJ1-6,NA,CASNSGQGANSPLHF,TGTGCCAGCAACTCAGGACAGGGGGCGAATTCACCCCTCCACTTT
TRBV7-2,TRBD2,TRBJ2-5,few,CASSLSLRLAGQETQYF,TGTGCCAGCAGCTTAAGTTTGCGACTAGCGGGCCAAGAGACCCAGTACTTC
TRBV25-1,NA,TRBJ1-2,NA,CASSESRGSYGYTF,TGTGCCAGCAGTGAATCCCGGGGAAGCTATGGCTACACCTTC
TRBV12-3/TRBV12-4,NA,TRBJ2-2,NA,CASRVIVGLFF,TGTGCCAGCAGAGTGATAGTGGGGCTGTTTTTT
TRBV2,TRBD1,TRBJ1-5,NA,CASKSTGDQPQHF,TGTGCCAGCAAATCGACAGGGGATCAGCCCCAGCATTTT
TRBV29-1,NA,TRBJ1-1,many,CSVGQGSAEAFF,TGCAGCGTTGGGCAGGGGAGCGCTGAAGCTTTCTTT
TRBV20-1,TRBD1,TRBJ2-3,many,CSARVTGWTQYF,TGCAGTGCTAGAGTGACAGGGTGGACGCAGTATTTT
TRBV18,NA,TRBJ2-5,NA,CASSPQGRETQYF,TGTGCCAGCTCACCACAGGGGCGAGAGACCCAGTACTTC
TRBV7-9,TRBD1,TRBJ2-5,NA,CASSEGGAQYF,TGTGCCAGCAGCGAAGGGGGCGCCCAGTACTTC
TRBV4-2,TRBD1,TRBJ2-7,NA,CASSRNRGPRYEQYF,TGTGCCAGCAGCCGCAACAGGGGGCCCCGGTACGAGCAGTACTTC
TRBV20-1,NA,TRBJ2-7,few,CSAKRPGYEQYF,TGCAGTGCAAAGCGGCCTGGCTACGAGCAGTACTTC
TRBV12-2,NA,TRBJ2-3,NA,CASRVPGINSTDTQYF,TGTGCAAGTCGCGTCCCAGGGATTAATAGCACAGATACGCAGTATTTT
TRBV5-4,TRBD2,TRBJ2-4,many,CASSLEAGVTHIQYF,TGTGCCAGCAGCTTGGAAGCGGGAGTAACCCACATTCAGTACTTC
TRBV4-2,NA,TRBJ1-5,NA,CASSQSRQPNQPQHF,TGTGCCAGCAGCCAGTCCCGACAGCCCAATCAGCCCCAGCATTTT
TRBV27,NA,TRBJ2-3,NA,CASSSRWGTDTQYF,TGTGCCAGCAGTTCGAGGTGGGGCACAGATACGCAGTATTTT
TRBV6-2/TRBV6-3,NA,TRBJ2-7,few,CASSRSTTRAEQYF,TGTGCCAGCAGCCGATCTACCACAAGAGCGGAGCAGTACTTC
TRBV12-3/TRBV12-4,NA,TRBJ2-7,many,CASSFQKGDPYF,TGTGCCAGCAGTTTTCAAAAGGGGGACCCGTACTTC
TRBV4-1,NA,TRBJ2-3,NA,CARSQDRASPDTQYF,TGCGCCAGGAGCCAAGACCGGGCGTCGCCAGATACGCAGTATTTT
TRBV5-1,TRBD2,TRBJ2-3,once,CASSLLGLGLAGASDTQYF,TGCGCCAGCAGCTTGTTAGGCCTAGGTCTAGCGGGAGCCTCAGATACGCAGTATTTT
TRBV5-1,TRBD2,TRBJ2-7,NA,CASSTASGGYEQYF,TGCGCCAGCAGCACCGCTAGCGGGGGTTACGAGCAGTACTTC
TRBV25-1,NA,TRBJ1-2,NA,CASSPVGASYGYTF,TGTGCCAGCAGTCCAGTGGGAGCTAGCTATGGCTACACCTTC
TRBV30,NA,TRBJ2-7,few,CAWSVGTMQYF,TGTGCCTGGAGCGTCGGGACAATGCAGTACTTC
TRBV20-1,TRBD1,TRBJ1-5,few,CSARPWQGAFNQPQHF,TGCAGTGCTAGACCCTGGCAGGGGGCTTTTAATCAGCCCCAGCATTTT
TRBV30,NA,TRBJ1-2,few,CAWGALTNYGYTF,TGTGCCTGGGGTGCTCTAACTAACTATGGCTACACCTTC
TRBV10-3,NA,TRBJ2-1,few,CANARQGGHNEQFF,TGTGCCAACGCCCGGCAGGGTGGCCACAATGAGCAGTTCTTC
TRBV12-3/TRBV12-4,NA,TRBJ2-3,few,CASSLRDPSTDTQYF,TGTGCCAGCAGTCTCCGGGACCCGAGCACAGATACGCAGTATTTT
TRBV12-3/TRBV12-4,TRBD2,TRBJ2-7,NA,CASNQYQTSAEQYF,TGTGCCAGCAATCAATACCAGACTAGCGCCGAGCAGTACTTC
TRBV7-8,NA,TRBJ2-3,NA,CASSPLEGRSSTDTQYF,TGTGCCAGCAGCCCCCTAGAGGGGCGGTCCAGCACAGATACGCAGTATTTT
TRBV7-2,TRBD1,TRBJ1-2,few,CASSLETWTGNYGYTF,TGTGCCAGCAGCTTGGAGACTTGGACAGGAAACTATGGCTACACCTTC
TRBV7-2,NA,TRBJ1-6,NA,CASSPTLGGPMNSPLHF,TGTGCCAGCAGCCCAACGCTAGGAGGGCCCATGAATTCACCCCTCCACTTT
TRBV30,NA,TRBJ2-7,few,CAWSRGSYEQYF,TGTGCCTGGAGTAGGGGCTCCTACGAGCAGTACTTC
TRBV12-3/TRBV12-4,TRBD2,TRBJ2-7,NA,CASSLLAGVSSYEQYF,TGTGCCAGCAGTTTGCTGGCGGGGGTTTCCTCCTACGAGCAGTACTTC
TRBV5-1,NA,TRBJ1-5,many,CASSLDNLGNQPQHF,TGCGCCAGCAGCTTGGACAATTTGGGCAATCAGCCCCAGCATTTT
TRBV7-3,TRBD2,TRBJ2-3,NA,CASSLRGGSASTDTQYF,TGTGCCAGCAGCTTAAGGGGAGGGTCTGCTAGCACAGATACGCAGTATTTT
TRBV12-3/TRBV12-4,NA,TRBJ1-5,NA,CASQIEASNQPQHF,TGTGCCAGCCAGATAGAGGCTAGCAATCAGCCCCAGCATTTT
TRBV6-8,TRBD1,TRBJ2-2,NA,CASSYPDRAGAGELFF,TGTGCCAGCAGTTACCCGGACAGGGCTGGGGCCGGGGAGCTGTTTTTT
TRBV29-1,NA,TRBJ2-5,many,CSVEGEPGHRQETQYF,TGCAGCGTTGAAGGGGAGCCGGGACATCGACAAGAGACCCAGTACTTC
TRBV20-1,NA,TRBJ2-5,NA,CSARTTGTQYF,TGCAGTGCGCGGACTACTGGGACCCAGTACTTC
TRBV24-1,NA,TRBJ2-1,many,CATSSSGQGSYNEQFF,TGTGCCACCAGTTCCTCCGGTCAGGGGTCCTACAATGAGCAGTTCTTC
TRBV30,TRBD1,TRBJ1-5,many,CAWAYSGTGDHQPQHF,TGTGCCTGGGCCTATTCCGGGACAGGGGATCATCAGCCCCAGCATTTT
TRBV4-3,NA,TRBJ2-1,NA,CASSQAGGGSYEQFF,TGCGCCAGCAGCCAAGCGGGTGGTGGATCATATGAGCAGTTCTTC
TRBV12-5,NA,TRBJ2-5,NA,CASGLSTSPQETQYF,TGTGCTAGTGGTTTGTCTACTAGCCCTCAAGAGACCCAGTACTTC
TRBV20-1,NA,TRBJ1-5,NA,CSASPREAQPQHF,TGCAGTGCTAGCCCAAGGGAAGCTCAGCCCCAGCATTTT
TRBV30,NA,TRBJ2-2,NA,CAWRREQNTGELFF,TGTGCCTGGCGACGGGAGCAGAACACCGGGGAGCTGTTTTTT
TRBV29-1,NA,TRBJ1-1,few,CSVELGQGLEAFF,TGCAGCGTTGAACTAGGGCAGGGGCTTGAAGCTTTCTTT
TRBV12-3/TRBV12-4,TRBD1,TRBJ1-5,few,CASRGQVHQPQHF,TGTGCCAGCAGGGGACAGGTTCATCAGCCCCAGCATTTT
TRBV30,NA,TRBJ2-3,NA,CAWSPRDTQYF,TGTGCCTGGAGTCCGCGGGATACGCAGTATTTT
TRBV6-5,TRBD2,TRBJ2-3,few,CASSHLAGASTDTQYF,TGTGCCAGCAGTCACCTAGCGGGGGCCAGCACAGATACGCAGTATTTT
TRBV28,NA,TRBJ2-1,NA,CASGTIEQFF,TGTGCCAGCGGAACCATAGAGCAGTTCTTC
TRBV29-1,TRBD1,TRBJ2-7,many,CSVDAGGYEQYF,TGCAGCGTTGATGCAGGGGGCTACGAGCAGTACTTC
TRBV20-1,TRBD2,TRBJ2-5,many,CSASRFGGGQYQETQYF,TGCAGTGCCTCCCGGTTCGGGGGGGGCCAATACCAAGAGACCCAGTACTTC
TRBV7-9,NA,TRBJ1-6,NA,CASSAPSRTGPLHF,TGTGCCAGCAGCGCCCCCAGCAGGACTGGACCCCTCCACTTT
TRBV3-1,TRBD1,TRBJ1-4,NA,CASSPWGQGREKLFF,TGTGCCAGCAGCCCCTGGGGACAGGGGAGAGAAAAACTGTTTTTT
TRBV10-3,NA,TRBJ2-1,NA,CALRQGGEQFF,TGTGCCCTCCGCCAGGGTGGGGAGCAGTTCTTC
TRBV12-3/TRBV12-4,NA,TRBJ1-5,NA,CASTLDGYQPQHF,TGTGCCAGCACTTTGGACGGGTATCAGCCCCAGCATTTT